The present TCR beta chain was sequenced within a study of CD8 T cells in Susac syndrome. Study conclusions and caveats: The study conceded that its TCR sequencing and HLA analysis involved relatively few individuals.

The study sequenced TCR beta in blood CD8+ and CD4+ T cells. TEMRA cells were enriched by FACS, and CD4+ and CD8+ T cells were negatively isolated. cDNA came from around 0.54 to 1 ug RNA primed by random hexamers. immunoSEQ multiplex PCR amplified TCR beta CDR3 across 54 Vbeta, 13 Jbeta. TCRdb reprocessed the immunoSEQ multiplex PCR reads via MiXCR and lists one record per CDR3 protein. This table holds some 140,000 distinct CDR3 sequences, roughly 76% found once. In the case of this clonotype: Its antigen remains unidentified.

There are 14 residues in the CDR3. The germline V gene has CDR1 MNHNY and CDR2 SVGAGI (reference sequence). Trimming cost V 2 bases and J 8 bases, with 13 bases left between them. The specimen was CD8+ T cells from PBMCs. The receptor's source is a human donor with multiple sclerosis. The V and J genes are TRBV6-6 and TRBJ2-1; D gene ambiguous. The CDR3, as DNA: TGTGCCAGCAGTTACAGTCCCGAAACCTATGAGCAGTTCTTC. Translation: CASSYSPETYEQFF.